A single sample gave rise to the 16 T cell receptor beta chains below, sequenced in a study of technical replicates of blood from a handful of donors. The method was immunoSEQ multiplex PCR; TCRdb's version includes in-frame clones alone and lacks a portion of them. In the table there are about 75,000 clones, nearly 98% of which are singletons. Input material: T cells isolated from PBMCs. These receptor sequences come from a human donor in good health.

The V and J genes are TRBV7-9 and TRBJ1-1, with TRBD1 identical over 9 bases. The CDR3 consists of 15 residues. CDR1 and CDR2 (germline): SEHNR, FQNEAQ (reference sequence). V lost 6 bases and J lost 6; bases outside the gene matches: 11. The CDR3 DNA follows: TGTGCCAGCAGGGGACAGGGTATGTTAATTTCTGAAGCTTTCTTT. Translation: CASRGQGMLISEAFF.

This chain connects TRBV7-8 to TRBJ1-2; D is uncertain. The CDR3 contains 14 residues. Trimming cost V 2 bases and J 4 bases, with 11 bases left between them. Germline assignment: CDR1 SGHVS and CDR2 FQNEAQ. DNA for the CDR3: TGTGCCAGCAGCTTATTTCCGGGAAGCTATGGCTACACCTTC. Translation: CASSLFPGSYGYTF.

The chain has TRBV6-6 and TRBJ2-1; 8 bases are shared with TRBD1. CDR1 and CDR2 (germline): MNHNY, SVGAGI (reference sequence). This CDR3 spans 16 amino acids. The ends lost 0 bases at V and 8 bases at J; junction bases unmatched: 9. This CDR3 is CASSYSRTGGLDEQFF. CDR3 DNA: TGTGCCAGCAGTTACTCGAGAACAGGGGGTTTGGATGAGCAGTTCTTC.

The chain combines TRBV9 with TRBJ2-2; D uncertain. Germline CDR1 SGDLS, CDR2 YYNGEE. With 0 bases removed from V and 6 bases from J, the gap between germline ends came to 3 bases. The CDR3 contains 12 residues. The CDR3 here is CASSVVSGELFF. The CDR3 nucleotides read TGTGCCAGCAGCGTAGTATCCGGGGAGCTGTTTTTT.

The chain links TRBV5-1 to TRBJ2-1; unclear D gene. The germline V and J ends were trimmed by 0 bases and 10 bases, with 8 bases remaining between them. The CDR3 extends over 12 amino acids. Per germline, CDR1 SGHRS and CDR2 YFSETQ. Here the CDR3 DNA reads TGCGCCAGCAGCTTGGGTGACACAGAGCAGTTCTTC. It translates to CASSLGDTEQFF.

The V call is TRBV6-5, the J call TRBJ1-1; D uncertain. The CDR3 sequence is 14 residues long. Trimming took 9 bases from V and 1 from J, leaving 15 bases between them. The germline CDR1 and CDR2 sequences are MNHEY and SVGAGI. The CDR3 sequence is CASFPSDWNTEAFF. The CDR3 region has the DNA TGTGCCAGTTTCCCCTCGGACTGGAACACTGAAGCTTTCTTT.

This sequence joins TRBV7-9 and TRBJ2-1; 10 nucleotides line up with TRBD2. V was pared by 4 bases and J by 7 bases, with 10 bases of the junction left unmatched. CDR1 SEHNR and CDR2 FQNEAQ come from the germline V gene (reference sequence). There are 16 residues in the CDR3. Written as DNA, the CDR3 is TGTGCCAGCAGCTCCCCCAGAAGCGGGGGGGCGAATGAGCAGTTCTTC. Translation gives CASSSPRSGGANEQFF.

The V call is TRBV9, the J call TRBJ2-7; the D gene is possibly TRBD2 (5 bases). The CDR3 covers 13 residues. Trimming took 4 bases from V and 6 from J, leaving 14 bases between them. Germline V gene sequence: CDR1 SGDLS, CDR2 YYNGEE. The CDR3 protein is CASSQISGGEQYF. The CDR3 coding sequence is TGTGCCAGCAGCCAAATCAGTGGAGGCGAGCAGTACTTC. Full variable domain (remainder filled in from reference TRBV9 and TRBJ2-7): DSGVTQTPKHLITATGQRVTLRCSPRSGDLSVYWYQQSLDQGLQFLIQYYNGEERAKGNILERFSAQQFPDLHSELNLSSLELGDSALYFCASSQISGGEQYFGPGTRLTVT.

This sequence joins TRBV14 and TRBJ2-2; D possibly corresponds to TRBD1 (5 bases). V dropped 2 bases and J dropped 6 bases, with 13 bases sitting between them. The CDR3 totals 15 residues. Germline CDR1 SGHDN, CDR2 FVKESK. The CDR3 bases are TGTGCCAGCAGCCAAAAGCGAAGGGGCTCCGGGGAGCTGTTTTTT. This sequence encodes CASSQKRRGSGELFF.

This clone came up once. V and J are TRBV27 and TRBJ2-1, with D perhaps TRBD1 (5 bases). Trimming left V 3 bases short and J 1 base short, with 10 bases between. The CDR3 consists of 15 residues. Germline lookup yields CDR1 MNHEY and CDR2 SMNVEV (reference sequence). The CDR3 nucleotides read TGTGCCAGCAGTTTGACAGTTGGATCCTACAATGAGCAGTTCTTC. Translation: CASSLTVGSYNEQFF.

The chain links TRBV7-9 to TRBJ2-1; 8 nucleotides line up with TRBD1. Germline V CDR1 and CDR2: SEHNR, FQNEAQ (reference sequence). Trimming removed 6 bases from V and 0 bases from J; junction bases left unmatched: 4. The CDR3 runs to 15 residues. CDR3 DNA: TGTGCCAGCAGTTTTACAGGGGGCTCCTACAATGAGCAGTTCTTC. Its translation: CASSFTGGSYNEQFF.

This chain links TRBV5-1 with TRBJ1-1; D possibly corresponds to TRBD1 (5 bases). In germline, CDR1 is SGHRS, CDR2 YFSETQ. V lost 1 base, J lost 5 bases, and 15 bases lay in between. This CDR3 region has 15 residues. CDR3 in amino acids: CASSLWQGFGTEAFF. CDR3 nucleotide sequence: TGCGCCAGCAGCTTGTGGCAGGGCTTTGGAACTGAAGCTTTCTTT.

A word on this clone: The junction shows a germline mismatch at one end, possibly a read error. The chain carries TRBV4-1 and TRBJ1-1, with D possibly matching TRBD1 (5 bases). CDR3 size: 15 residues. CDR1 is MGHRA and CDR2 is YSYEKL in the germline V gene. The CDR3 DNA reads as TGCGCCAGCAACCAAGGGCAGGGTCCGAACACTGAAGCTTTCTTT. Amino acids: CASNQGQGPNTEAFF.

The chain employs TRBV5-4 and TRBJ2-7; tentative D call: TRBD1 (6 bases). The CDR3 contains 15 residues. Per germline, CDR1 SGHNT and CDR2 YYREEE (reference sequence). V gave up 9 bases and J gave up 2 bases, with 21 bases separating them. The CDR3 nucleotides read TGTGCCACCCTCAACTCGGACAGTCGACCCTACGAGCAGTACTTC. The encoded protein is CATLNSDSRPYEQYF.

V usage is TRBV9 and J usage is TRBJ2-3; TRBD1 is a possible D gene (6 bases). Trimming left V 0 bases short and J 4 bases short, with 12 bases between. Germline V gives CDR1 SGDLS, CDR2 YYNGEE. The CDR3 runs 15 residues. This CDR3 is CASSVGGGTPDTQYF. In DNA, the CDR3 is TGTGCCAGCAGCGTAGGTGGGGGCACTCCAGATACGCAGTATTTT.

The chain combines TRBV28 with TRBJ1-1, with D possibly matching TRBD1 (5 bases). Germline V CDR1 and CDR2: MDHEN, SYDVKM. The CDR3 extends over 16 amino acids. Trimming took off 6 bases at V and 3 bases at J, with 20 bases between the two ends. This CDR3 reads CASSTIKGEGYTEAFF. The CDR3 DNA sequence: TGTGCCAGCAGCACGATTAAAGGGGAAGGGTACACTGAAGCTTTCTTT.